This TCR beta chain was profiled in a study of molecular identifiers for immune sequencing clone quantification. Previously described methods and listed TCR primers were employed for the bulk TCR libraries. TCRdb re-derived calls from the PCR reads in MiXCR, one entry per CDR3 protein. Of nearly 650,000 distinct CDR3 sequences in the sample, 25% were seen once. As for this clonotype: This may stem from a read error, because a much larger clone lies one nucleotide away.

The CDR3 covers 15 residues. Germline lookup yields CDR1 DFQATT and CDR2 SNEGSKA (reference sequence). Sequencing was carried out using naive CD8+ T cells from blood, with Jurkat cell RNA spiked in. As for subset: FACS-sorted CD8+CD4-CCR7+CD45RA+ naive T cells. The receptor was derived from a human donor in good health. Some libraries in this study had Jurkat cell RNA spiked in. This chain connects TRBV20-1 to TRBJ2-3; 11 bases agree with TRBD2. In DNA, the CDR3 is TGCAGTGCTGGCCAACTAGCGGGGGACACAAATACGCAGTATTTT. Amino acids: CSAGQLAGDTNTQYF.